The clone carrying this T cell receptor (beta chain) has a count of ten or more. The sample is drawn from a study of blood T cells in healthy people across ages. A sample-barcoded 5' primer and a J-beta primer mix were used in a second PCR of about 7 to 12 cycles. TCRdb reprocessed the 5' RACE reads with MiXCR, giving one entry per CDR3 protein. Among about 670,000 distinct CDR3 sequences listed, around 41% were seen once. Sequencing was done on a sample of blood. The TCR originated in a man older than 75 in good health.

DNA of the CDR3: TGTGCCAGCAGTGAACTTGGGCCCCCTGGTGTAGATACGCAGTATTTT. It specifies CASSELGPPGVDTQYF. This chain joins TRBV25-1 and TRBJ2-3, with D hard to call. Per germline, CDR1 MGHDK and CDR2 SYGVNS. Trimming took 2 bases from V and 5 from J, leaving 17 bases between them. The CDR3 length is 16 residues.